The next 32 T cell receptor beta chains were all read from a single sample in a study of vaccination and CD4 T cells after COVID-19. These TCRs' antigens remain unknown. Treatment reported: approximately 10-day PBMC culture with coronavirus spike peptide pools or control peptides (ViraFEST assay). The Oncomine TCR Beta short-read assay was applied to DNA of cultured CD4+ T cells. TCRdb re-derived calls from the PCR reads in MiXCR, one entry per CDR3 protein. The sample includes 15,000 to 20,000 distinct CDR3 sequences, 29% seen only once; the top ten take 17%. Material: cultured CD4+ T cells from blood. These receptor sequences come from a human donor with COVID-19.

This rearrangement joins TRBV6-4 to TRBJ2-1; perhaps TRBD2 as D (5 bases). Germline lookup yields CDR1 MRHNA and CDR2 SNTAGT. V was shortened by 0 bases and J by 3 bases, with 9 bases between the two germline ends. This CDR3 is built from 15 residues. The CDR3 spells CASSDSTGNYNEQFF. The CDR3, as DNA: TGTGCCAGCAGTGACTCGACCGGGAACTACAATGAGCAGTTCTTC.

This clonotype has just a few counts. The chain is built from TRBV6-5 and TRBJ2-4; D might be TRBD2 (6 bases). CDR1 is MNHEY and CDR2 is SVGAGI in the germline V gene. CDR3 length: 14 amino acids. V was trimmed by 3 bases and J by 7 bases, leaving 13 bases between them. Written as DNA, the CDR3 is TGTGCCAGCAGTTATGGGGGGTGGGGGAACATTCAGTACTTC. Protein: CASSYGGWGNIQYF.

This clonotype was detected a few times. The V call is TRBV11-3, the J call TRBJ1-2; 7 bases map to TRBD1. CDR1 is SGHNT and CDR2 is YENEEA in the germline V gene. J gave up 7 bases and V 0 bases, and 11 bases lay outside the gene matches. This CDR3 contains 16 residues. This CDR3 reads CASSLDSRDRVFGYTF. The CDR3 nucleotides are TGTGCCAGCAGCTTAGATTCAAGAGACAGGGTATTTGGCTACACCTTC.

This clonotype has only a few counts. This chain joins TRBV19 and TRBJ1-2; 7 bases are shared with TRBD1. From germline, CDR1 is LNHDA and CDR2 SQIVND (reference sequence). The CDR3 spans 15 residues. V was pared by 7 bases and J by 5 bases, with 13 bases of the junction left unmatched. CDR3 nucleotide sequence: TGTGCCAGTAAAGGGACAGAAGTACTGCAATATGGCTACACCTTC. This gives the protein CASKGTEVLQYGYTF.

This clonotype appeared a single time. The chain uses TRBV5-1 and TRBJ2-3; D might be TRBD1 or TRBD2, each matching 5 bases. The CDR3 sequence is 15 residues long. Germline V gene sequence: CDR1 SGHRS, CDR2 YFSETQ. The V end lost 4 bases, the J end lost 4 bases, and 16 bases lay between the germline ends. The DNA for the CDR3 is TGCGCCAGCAGCCCGGGGCAGCGCGGACCAGATACGCAGTATTTT. It translates to CASSPGQRGPDTQYF.

This sequence joins TRBV19 and TRBJ2-6; D unresolved. Germline V lookup: CDR1 LNHDA, CDR2 SQIVND (reference sequence). The CDR3 has 12 amino acids. The V end was cut by 5 bases, the J end by 4 bases, with 3 bases between. CDR3 protein: CASSPGANVLTF. CDR3 DNA: TGTGCCAGTAGTCCGGGGGCCAACGTCCTGACTTTC.

The chain carries TRBV28 and TRBJ2-1, with a tentative D call TRBD2 (5 bases). Germline loops: CDR1 MDHEN, CDR2 SYDVKM. Trimming removed 3 bases from V and 7 bases from J, with 16 bases in between. CDR3 length: 15 residues. Here the CDR3 DNA reads TGTGCCAGCAGTTTGCGGAAGAGGGTCGGTAATGAGCAGTTCTTC. Its translation: CASSLRKRVGNEQFF.

The V gene is TRBV6-1, the J gene TRBJ2-6; tentative D call: TRBD2 (6 bases). Germline lookup yields CDR1 MNHNS and CDR2 SASEGT. The CDR3 extends over 14 amino acids. V was trimmed by 8 bases and J by 4 bases, leaving 12 bases between them. CDR3 DNA sequence: TGTGCCAGCGGCGGGGCGCTCGGGGCCAACGTCCTGACTTTC. Translating gives CASGGALGANVLTF.

The chain has TRBV10-1 and TRBJ2-3; D unresolved. The germline V and J ends were trimmed by 2 bases and 0 bases, with 3 bases remaining between them. CDR3 length equals 13 residues. Per germline, CDR1 WNHNN and CDR2 SYGVQD (reference sequence). CDR3: CASSEDSTDTQYF. CDR3 DNA: TGCGCCAGCAGTGAGGACAGCACAGATACGCAGTATTTT.

This chain joins TRBV7-3 and TRBJ1-6, with D hard to call. The CDR3 extends over 13 amino acids. Germline CDR1 and CDR2: SGHTA and FQGTGA. V gave up 6 bases and J gave up 10 bases, with 13 bases separating them. The CDR3 protein is CASRLQGQSPLHF. The CDR3 coding sequence is TGTGCCAGCAGATTACAAGGGCAATCACCCCTCCACTTT.

CDR3 in amino acids: CAISVDSDNEQFF. The CDR3 DNA is TGTGCCATCAGTGTGGACTCAGACAATGAGCAGTTCTTC. The chain employs TRBV10-3 and TRBJ2-1; maybe TRBD2 (5 bases). Germline CDR1 is ENHRY and CDR2 is SYGVKD. The CDR3 has 13 amino acids. V gave up 4 bases and J gave up 5 bases, with 9 bases separating them.

The rearrangement links TRBV20-1 to TRBJ2-7, with 7 bases that match TRBD2. Germline V gene sequence: CDR1 DFQATT, CDR2 SNEGSKA (reference sequence). The V gene end was trimmed by 0 bases and the J gene end by 0 bases; junction bases not matched to a gene: 11. The CDR3 totals 17 residues. The CDR3 region is CSARDWTRGGGSYEQYF. As DNA, the CDR3 is TGCAGTGCTAGAGATTGGACCCGCGGGGGTGGCTCCTACGAGCAGTACTTC.

The rearrangement links TRBV20-1 to TRBJ2-5; 7 bases are a match to TRBD2. This CDR3 has 12 residues. The germline V gene has CDR1 DFQATT and CDR2 SNEGSKA (reference sequence). Here the CDR3 DNA reads TGCACCCCTGGGGGGGTCCCAGAGACCCAGTACTTC. Translating it yields CTPGGVPETQYF.

The chain joins TRBV6-1 to TRBJ1-1; a weak D match, TRBD1 (5 bases). Looked up from germline, CDR1 is MNHNS and CDR2 is SASEGT. Trimming cost V 8 bases and J 9 bases, with 19 bases left between them. The CDR3 runs 13 residues. CDR3 nucleotides: TGTGCCAGCGGGGAAGGGACCGCGTTTAAAGCTTTCTTT. Residues: CASGEGTAFKAFF.

This clonotype was counted a few times. This may arise from a read error, as a much more abundant clone is one base away. J is TRBJ1-5 and V is TRBV11-3, with D uncertain. The CDR3 is 13 residues long. The germline CDR1 and CDR2 sequences are SGHNT and YENEEA. V dropped 1 base and J dropped 4 bases, with 5 bases sitting between them. As DNA, the CDR3 is TGTGCCAGCAGCTTAGGGCCGAATCAGCCCCAGCATTTT. This translates into CASSLGPNQPQHF.

CDR3 protein: CASRHIAGGGEQYF. The DNA of the CDR3 is TGTGCCAGCAGACATATAGCGGGGGGCGGCGAGCAGTACTTC. This chain links TRBV6-2 or TRBV6-3 with TRBJ2-7; 10 bases align to TRBD2. Germline CDR1 is MNHEY and CDR2 is SVGEGT. V was pared by 6 bases and J by 6 bases, with 8 bases of the junction left unmatched. CDR3 length: 14 residues.

The rearrangement links TRBV19 to TRBJ1-3; perhaps TRBD1 as D (5 bases). With 10 bases removed from V and 0 bases from J, the gap between germline ends came to 10 bases. The germline gives CDR1 LNHDA, CDR2 SQIVND (reference sequence). This CDR3 is built from 13 residues. The CDR3 reads CATRQSSGNTIYF. CDR3 DNA sequence: TGTGCCACCAGACAGAGCTCTGGAAACACCATATATTTT.

This clonotype was seen a few times. The genes are TRBV6-1 and TRBJ1-6; D is undetermined. V dropped 6 bases and J dropped 4 bases, with 19 bases sitting between them. CDR3 length equals 17 residues. The germline CDR1 and CDR2 sequences are MNHNS and SASEGT. CDR3 bases: TGTGCCAGCAGATTAAATACGAATTGGGTTTATAATTCACCCCTCCACTTT. Residues: CASRLNTNWVYNSPLHF.

The chain is built from TRBV7-9 and TRBJ2-5; perhaps D is TRBD1 or TRBD2 (5 bases each). This CDR3 is 15 amino acids long. V shed 4 bases and J shed 5 bases, with 17 bases lying between them. Germline-derived CDR1 and CDR2 are SEHNR and FQNEAQ (reference sequence). The CDR3 nucleotides read TGTGCCAGCAGCTCCCGGGACCTCATAGGGGAGACCCAGTACTTC. Encoded protein: CASSSRDLIGETQYF.

This chain links TRBV20-1 with TRBJ1-4, with D maybe TRBD1 (6 bases). Between the trimmed V and J ends, which lost 8 bases and 3 bases, there was a span of 13 bases. The germline V gene has CDR1 DFQATT and CDR2 SNEGSKA (reference sequence). The CDR3 is 13 residues long. The CDR3 bases are TGCAGTCCAAAGGACAGCGCTAATGAAAAACTGTTTTTT. It yields the protein CSPKDSANEKLFF.

The chain carries TRBV5-1 and TRBJ2-3; 7 nucleotides agree with TRBD2. The trim removed 0 bases at V and 0 bases at J, leaving 4 bases unmatched. The germline V gene encodes CDR1 SGHRS and CDR2 YFSETQ. CDR3 length: 16 residues. CDR3 DNA: TGCGCCAGCAGCTTGGACCTGCGGGGGAGCACAGATACGCAGTATTTT. Encoded protein: CASSLDLRGSTDTQYF.

This clonotype came up a few times. The rearrangement joins TRBV27 to TRBJ1-2; TRBD1 agrees at 7 bases. V lost 6 bases to trimming and J lost 4 bases; unmatched junction nucleotides: 8. The CDR3 is made up of 14 amino acids. Germline values: CDR1 MNHEY, CDR2 SMNVEV (reference sequence). The CDR3 DNA sequence: TGTGCCAGCAGGAGGGGACAGTCGCTCTATGGCTACACCTTC. Residues: CASRRGQSLYGYTF.

This clonotype was seen a few times. The chain carries TRBV6-1 and TRBJ1-4, with D possibly TRBD1 on 5 matching bases. CDR3 length equals 15 residues. V was pared by 6 bases and J by 11 bases, with 22 bases between. The V gene's germline CDR1 is MNHNS and CDR2 SASEGT. This CDR3 reads CASSLLKDNENKLFF. The CDR3 nucleotides read TGTGCCAGCAGCCTCTTAAAGGACAATGAAAATAAACTGTTTTTT.

V and J are TRBV28 and TRBJ1-6; tentative D call: TRBD1 (5 bases). V was shortened by 9 bases and J by 4 bases, with 16 bases between the two germline ends. Germline CDR1 is MDHEN and CDR2 is SYDVKM. This CDR3 region has 15 residues. CDR3 amino acids: CASISGDVYNSPLHF. The CDR3 DNA is TGTGCCAGTATCAGCGGGGACGTTTATAATTCACCCCTCCACTTT.

The V call is TRBV5-8, the J call TRBJ1-5; 12 positions match TRBD1. Germline V gene data show CDR1 as SGHTS and CDR2 as YDEGEE. V shed 0 bases and J 1 base; nucleotides not matched to a gene: 2. The CDR3 loop spans 17 amino acids. CDR3: CASSLGDRGLSNQPQHF. The CDR3 region has the DNA TGTGCCAGCAGCTTGGGGGACAGGGGGCTGAGCAATCAGCCCCAGCATTTT.

This clonotype was seen only a few times. The V and J genes are TRBV7-2 and TRBJ1-3; D may be TRBD1 (6 bases). Germline values: CDR1 SGHTA, CDR2 FQGNSA. CDR3 length: 16 residues. V shed 2 bases and J shed 0 bases, with 11 bases lying between them. CDR3 nucleotide sequence: TGTGCCAGCAGCTTACGGGGGACAACCTCTGGAAACACCATATATTTT. The encoded protein is CASSLRGTTSGNTIYF.

This clonotype rates as medium-sized (0.01 to 0.1%). V and J are TRBV27 and TRBJ1-5, with D possibly TRBD1 on 6 matching bases. The germline gives CDR1 MNHEY, CDR2 SMNVEV (reference sequence). This CDR3 has 13 amino acids. V gave up 10 bases and J gave up 5 bases, with 15 bases separating them. CDR3 nucleotides: TGTGCCACAGCTGGAGGGGGGCATCAGCCCCAGCATTTT. This encodes CATAGGGHQPQHF.

This clonotype showed up just a few times. The rearrangement links TRBV6-2 or TRBV6-3 to TRBJ2-6; D is uncertain. V lost 8 bases and J lost 0, with 11 bases in between. This CDR3 comprises 15 residues. The germline V gene has CDR1 MNHEY and CDR2 SVGEGT. The CDR3 sequence: CASGGKSSGANVLTF. The CDR3 region has the DNA TGTGCCAGCGGCGGCAAATCCTCTGGGGCCAACGTCCTGACTTTC.

This clonotype was seen only a few times. The rearrangement uses TRBV15 and TRBJ1-6; perhaps TRBD1 as D (6 bases). Trimming took 0 bases from V and 10 from J, leaving 13 bases between them. The CDR3 is 15 amino acids. In germline, CDR1 is LNHNV, CDR2 YYDKDF (reference sequence). The CDR3 bases are TGTGCCACCAGCAGAGACCCACAGGGCGGGTCACCCCTCCACTTT. It encodes CATSRDPQGGSPLHF. The complete variable domain, with remaining parts taken from reference TRBV15 and TRBJ1-6, reads DAMVIQNPRYQVTQFGKPVTLSCSQTLNHNVMYWYQQKSSQAPKLLFHYYDKDFNNEADTPDNFQSRRPNTSFCFLDIRSPGLGDTAMYLCATSRDPQGGSPLHFGNGTRLTVT.

The chain combines TRBV6-1 with TRBJ1-1; D call uncertain. This CDR3 comprises 14 residues. Germline V gene sequence: CDR1 MNHNS, CDR2 SASEGT. Trimming cost V 6 bases and J 5 bases, with 16 bases left between them. This chain's CDR3 is CASRRFGSNTEAFF. The CDR3 coding sequence is TGTGCCAGCAGGCGGTTCGGGTCTAATACTGAAGCTTTCTTT.

The chain carries TRBV6-1 and TRBJ1-2; the match to TRBD1 covers 7 bases. The germline CDR1 and CDR2 sequences are MNHNS and SASEGT. The CDR3 has 14 residues. J lost 4 bases, V lost 4 bases, and 6 bases had no gene match. This CDR3 is CASSALDRAYGYTF. The DNA of the CDR3 is TGTGCCAGCAGTGCTCTTGACAGGGCCTATGGCTACACCTTC.

This clonotype was seen more than once but under ten times. The V and J genes are TRBV19 and TRBJ2-2; D is possibly TRBD1 (5 bases). Germline values: CDR1 LNHDA, CDR2 SQIVND (reference sequence). The CDR3 is made up of 13 amino acids. Trimming removed 6 bases from V and 7 bases from J, with 12 bases in between. The CDR3 coding sequence is TGTGCCAGTAGCACGTCAGGGATCGGGGAGCTGTTTTTT. Encoded protein: CASSTSGIGELFF.